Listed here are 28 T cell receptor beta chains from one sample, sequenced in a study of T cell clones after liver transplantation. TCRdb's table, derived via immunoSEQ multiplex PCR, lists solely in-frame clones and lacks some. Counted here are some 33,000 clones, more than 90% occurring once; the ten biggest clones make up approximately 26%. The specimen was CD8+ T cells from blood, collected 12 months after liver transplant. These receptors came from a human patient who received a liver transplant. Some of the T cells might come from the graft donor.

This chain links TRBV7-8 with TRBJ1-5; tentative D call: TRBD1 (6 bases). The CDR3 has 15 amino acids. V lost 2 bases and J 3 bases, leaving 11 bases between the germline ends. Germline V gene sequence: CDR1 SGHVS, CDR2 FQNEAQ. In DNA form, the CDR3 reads TGTGCCAGCAGCTTACTGCAGGGGCCCAATCAGCCCCAGCATTTT. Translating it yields CASSLLQGPNQPQHF.

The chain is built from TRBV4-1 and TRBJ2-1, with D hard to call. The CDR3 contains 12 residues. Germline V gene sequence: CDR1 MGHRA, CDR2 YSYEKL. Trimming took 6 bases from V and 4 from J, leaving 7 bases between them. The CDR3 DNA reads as TGCGCCAGCAGATCCAGGTACAATGAGCAGTTCTTC. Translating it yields CASRSRYNEQFF.

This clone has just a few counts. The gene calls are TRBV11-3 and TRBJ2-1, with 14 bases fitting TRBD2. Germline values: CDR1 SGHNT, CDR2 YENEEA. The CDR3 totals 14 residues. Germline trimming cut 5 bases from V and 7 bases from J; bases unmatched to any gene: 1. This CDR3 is CASSGTSGSNEQFF. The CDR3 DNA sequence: TGTGCCAGCAGCGGGACTAGCGGGAGTAATGAGCAGTTCTTC.

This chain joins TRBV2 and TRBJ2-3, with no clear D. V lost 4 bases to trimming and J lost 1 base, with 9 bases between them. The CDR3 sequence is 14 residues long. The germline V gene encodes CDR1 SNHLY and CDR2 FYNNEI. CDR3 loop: CASSVNIGTDTQYF. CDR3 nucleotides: TGTGCCAGCAGTGTGAATATCGGCACAGATACGCAGTATTTT.

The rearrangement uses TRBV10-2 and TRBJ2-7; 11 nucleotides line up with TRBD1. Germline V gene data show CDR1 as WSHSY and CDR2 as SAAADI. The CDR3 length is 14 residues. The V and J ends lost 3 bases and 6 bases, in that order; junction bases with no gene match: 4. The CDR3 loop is CASSDGTGGSEQYF. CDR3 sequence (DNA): TGCGCCAGCAGTGATGGGACAGGGGGTAGCGAGCAGTACTTC.

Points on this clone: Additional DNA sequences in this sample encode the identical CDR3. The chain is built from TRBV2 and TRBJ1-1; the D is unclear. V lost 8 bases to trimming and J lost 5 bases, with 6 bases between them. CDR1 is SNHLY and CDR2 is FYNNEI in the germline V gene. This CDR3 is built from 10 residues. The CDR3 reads CASRGTEAFF. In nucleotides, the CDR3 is TGTGCCAGCCGGGGAACTGAAGCTTTCTTT.

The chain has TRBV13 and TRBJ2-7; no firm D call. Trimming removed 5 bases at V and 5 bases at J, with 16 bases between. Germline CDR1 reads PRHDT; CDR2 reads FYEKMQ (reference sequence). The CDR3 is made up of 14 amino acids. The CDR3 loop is CASSREVDGDEQYF. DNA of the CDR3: TGTGCCAGCAGCCGAGAGGTTGATGGGGACGAGCAGTACTTC.

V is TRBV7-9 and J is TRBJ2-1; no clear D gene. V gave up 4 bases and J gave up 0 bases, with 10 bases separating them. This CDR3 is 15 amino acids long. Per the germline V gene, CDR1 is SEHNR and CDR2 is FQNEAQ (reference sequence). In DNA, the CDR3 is TGTGCCAGCAGCTCGCACCCGTTCTCCTACAATGAGCAGTTCTTC. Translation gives CASSSHPFSYNEQFF.

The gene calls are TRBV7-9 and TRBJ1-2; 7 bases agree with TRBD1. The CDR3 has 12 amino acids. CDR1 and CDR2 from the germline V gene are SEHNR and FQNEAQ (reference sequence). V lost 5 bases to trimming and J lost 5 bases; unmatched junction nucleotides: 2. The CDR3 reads CASSDREYGYTF. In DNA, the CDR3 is TGTGCCAGCAGCGACAGGGAGTATGGCTACACCTTC.

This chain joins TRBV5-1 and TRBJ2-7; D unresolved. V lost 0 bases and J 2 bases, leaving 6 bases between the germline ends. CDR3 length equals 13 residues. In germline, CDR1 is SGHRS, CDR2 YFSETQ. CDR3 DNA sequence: TGCGCCAGCAGCTTGGCGGCCGCCTACGAGCAGTACTTC. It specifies CASSLAAAYEQYF.

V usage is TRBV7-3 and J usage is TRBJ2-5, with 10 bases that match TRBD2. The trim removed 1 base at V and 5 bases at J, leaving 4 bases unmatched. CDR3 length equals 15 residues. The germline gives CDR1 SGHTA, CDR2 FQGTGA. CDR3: CASSLIAGGQETQYF. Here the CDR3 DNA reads TGTGCCAGCAGCTTAATAGCGGGAGGTCAGGAGACCCAGTACTTC. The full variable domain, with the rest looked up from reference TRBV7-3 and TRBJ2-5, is GAGVSQTPSNKVTEKGKYVELRCDPISGHTALYWYRQSLGQGPEFLIYFQGTGAADDSGLPNDRFFAVRPEGSVSTLKIQRTERGDSAVYLCASSLIAGGQETQYFGPGTRLLVL.

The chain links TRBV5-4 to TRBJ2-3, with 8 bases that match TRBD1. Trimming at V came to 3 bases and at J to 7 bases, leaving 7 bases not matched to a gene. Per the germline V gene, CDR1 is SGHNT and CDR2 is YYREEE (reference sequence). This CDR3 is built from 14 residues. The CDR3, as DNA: TGTGCCAGCAGCTGGGACAGGTCTGTAAATACGCAGTATTTT. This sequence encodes CASSWDRSVNTQYF.

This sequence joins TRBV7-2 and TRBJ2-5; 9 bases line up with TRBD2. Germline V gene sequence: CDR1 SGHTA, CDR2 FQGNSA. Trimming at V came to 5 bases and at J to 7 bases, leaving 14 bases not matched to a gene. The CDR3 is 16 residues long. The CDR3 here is CASSLHSGSVHGTQYF. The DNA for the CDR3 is TGTGCCAGCAGCCTCCATAGCGGGAGCGTCCACGGGACCCAGTACTTC.

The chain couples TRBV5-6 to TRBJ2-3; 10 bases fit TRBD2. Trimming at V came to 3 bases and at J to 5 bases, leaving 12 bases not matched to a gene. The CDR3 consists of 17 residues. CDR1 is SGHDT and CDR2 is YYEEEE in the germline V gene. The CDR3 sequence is CASSWGVLAGAKDTQYF. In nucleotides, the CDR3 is TGTGCCAGCAGCTGGGGAGTCCTAGCGGGAGCGAAAGATACGCAGTATTTT.

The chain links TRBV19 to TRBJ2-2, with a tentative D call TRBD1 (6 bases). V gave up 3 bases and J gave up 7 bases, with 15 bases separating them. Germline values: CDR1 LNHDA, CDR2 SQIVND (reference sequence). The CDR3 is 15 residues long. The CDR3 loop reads CASSIPGDGFGELFF. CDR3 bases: TGTGCCAGTAGTATCCCAGGGGATGGTTTCGGGGAGCTGTTTTTT.

The CDR3 sequence: CASSPLTAAYEQYF. The DNA for the CDR3 is TGTGCCAGCAGTCCTCTGACAGCTGCCTACGAGCAGTACTTC. The chain couples TRBV27 to TRBJ2-7; D may be TRBD1 (5 bases). Trimming stripped 5 bases from V and 2 bases from J, with 13 bases between. The germline V gene encodes CDR1 MNHEY and CDR2 SMNVEV (reference sequence). The CDR3 sequence is 14 residues long.

In nucleotides, the CDR3 is TGTGCTAGTAGCGGCTCCTACGAGCAGTACTTC. This codes for CASSGSYEQYF. V gene TRBV12-5 combines with J gene TRBJ2-7; perhaps TRBD2 as D (5 bases). CDR3 size: 11 residues. V was cut by 8 bases and J by 0 bases, with 5 bases left in between. CDR1 LGHNT and CDR2 FRNRAP come from the germline V gene.

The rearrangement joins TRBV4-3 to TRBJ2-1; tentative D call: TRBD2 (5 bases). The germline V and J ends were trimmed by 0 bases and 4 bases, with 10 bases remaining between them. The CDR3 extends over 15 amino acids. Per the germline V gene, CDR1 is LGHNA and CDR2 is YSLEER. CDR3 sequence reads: CASSQDSRGYNEQFF. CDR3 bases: TGCGCCAGCAGCCAAGACAGCCGAGGGTACAATGAGCAGTTCTTC.

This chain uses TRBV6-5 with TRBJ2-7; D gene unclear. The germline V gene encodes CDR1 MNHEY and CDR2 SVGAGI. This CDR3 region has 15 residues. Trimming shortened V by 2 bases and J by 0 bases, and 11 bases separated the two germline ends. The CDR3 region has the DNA TGTGCCAGCAGTTACGAGGAGTCAAGCTCCTACGAGCAGTACTTC. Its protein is CASSYEESSSYEQYF.

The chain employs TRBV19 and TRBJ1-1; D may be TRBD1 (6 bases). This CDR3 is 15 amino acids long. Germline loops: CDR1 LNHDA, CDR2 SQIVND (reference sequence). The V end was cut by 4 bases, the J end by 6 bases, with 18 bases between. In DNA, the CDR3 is TGTGCCAGTAGTACCAACGAGGGGGGTTCAGCTGAAGCTTTCTTT. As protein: CASSTNEGGSAEAFF.

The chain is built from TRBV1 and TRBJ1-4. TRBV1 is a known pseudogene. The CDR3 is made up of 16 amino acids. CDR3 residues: CTSSQVGSPGNEKLFF. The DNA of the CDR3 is TGCACCAGCAGCCAAGTCGGCAGTCCTGGTAATGAAAAACTGTTTTTT.

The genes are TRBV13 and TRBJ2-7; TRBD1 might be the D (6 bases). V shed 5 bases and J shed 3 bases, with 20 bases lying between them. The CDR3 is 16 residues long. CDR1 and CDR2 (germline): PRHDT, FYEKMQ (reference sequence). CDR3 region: CASSDRNVGGNYEQYF. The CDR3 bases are TGTGCCAGCAGCGATAGGAACGTAGGGGGAAACTACGAGCAGTACTTC. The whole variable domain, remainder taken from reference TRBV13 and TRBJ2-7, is AAGVIQSPRHLIKEKRETATLKCYPIPRHDTVYWYQQGPGQDPQFLISFYEKMQSDKGSIPDRFSAQQFSDYHSELNMSSLELGDSALYFCASSDRNVGGNYEQYFGPGTRLTVT.

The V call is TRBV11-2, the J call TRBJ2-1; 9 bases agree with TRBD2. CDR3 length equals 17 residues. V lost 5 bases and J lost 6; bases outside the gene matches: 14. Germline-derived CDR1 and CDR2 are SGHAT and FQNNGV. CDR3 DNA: TGTGCCAGCAGCCCTACCCTCGGGCGGGAGGGCCGCAATGAGCAGTTCTTC. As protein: CASSPTLGREGRNEQFF.

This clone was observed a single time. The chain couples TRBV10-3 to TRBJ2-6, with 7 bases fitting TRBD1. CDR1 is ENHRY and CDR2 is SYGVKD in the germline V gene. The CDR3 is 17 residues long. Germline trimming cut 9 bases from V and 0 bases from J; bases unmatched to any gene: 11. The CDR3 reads CAMGDRDSGSGANVLTF. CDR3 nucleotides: TGTGCCATGGGTGACCGGGACAGCGGCTCTGGGGCCAACGTCCTGACTTTC.

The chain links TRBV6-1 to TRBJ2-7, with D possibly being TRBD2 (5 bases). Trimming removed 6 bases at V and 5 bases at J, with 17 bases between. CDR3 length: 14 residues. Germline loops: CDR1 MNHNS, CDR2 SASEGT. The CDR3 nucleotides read TGTGCCAGCAGCAACAGCGGAACCTACGACGAGCAGTACTTC. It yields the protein CASSNSGTYDEQYF.

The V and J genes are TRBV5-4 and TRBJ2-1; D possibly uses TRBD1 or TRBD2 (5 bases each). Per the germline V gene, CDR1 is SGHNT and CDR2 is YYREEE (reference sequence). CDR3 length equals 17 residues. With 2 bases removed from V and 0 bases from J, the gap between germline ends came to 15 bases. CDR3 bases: TGTGCCAGCAGCTTTAAACCGGGACCAAGCTCCTACAATGAGCAGTTCTTC. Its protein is CASSFKPGPSSYNEQFF.

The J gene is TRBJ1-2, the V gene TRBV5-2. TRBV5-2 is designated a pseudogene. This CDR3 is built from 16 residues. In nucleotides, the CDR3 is TGTGCCAGCAAGAATTGCGGAGTACGAAAGACCTATGGCTACACCTTC. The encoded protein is CASKNCGVRKTYGYTF.

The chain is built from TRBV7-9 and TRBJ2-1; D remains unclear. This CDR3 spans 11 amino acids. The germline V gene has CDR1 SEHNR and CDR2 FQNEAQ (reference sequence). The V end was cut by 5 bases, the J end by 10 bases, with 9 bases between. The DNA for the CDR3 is TGTGCCAGCAGCGCTGTTAGAGAGCAGTTCTTC. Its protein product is CASSAVREQFF.